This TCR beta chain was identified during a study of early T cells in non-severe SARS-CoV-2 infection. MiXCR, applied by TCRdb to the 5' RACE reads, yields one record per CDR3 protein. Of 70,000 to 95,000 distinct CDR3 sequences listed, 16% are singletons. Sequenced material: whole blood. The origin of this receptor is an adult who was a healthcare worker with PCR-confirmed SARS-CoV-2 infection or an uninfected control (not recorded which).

The CDR3 here is CASSPNYGLAGVKSKNIQYF. CDR3 nucleotides: TGTGCCAGCAGCCCGAACTACGGACTAGCGGGAGTTAAGAGCAAAAACATTCAGTACTTC. The genes are TRBV5-6 and TRBJ2-4; 13 bases line up with TRBD2. The germline V gene has CDR1 SGHDT and CDR2 YYEEEE. Trimming took 4 bases from V and 3 from J; bases not matched to a gene: 16. The CDR3 has 20 amino acids.